This T cell receptor (beta chain) was sequenced during a study of blood T cell repertoires in COVID-19. Overall study context: COVID-19 samples collected from the United States, Italy and Spain covered acute and convalescent phases. From T cells, B-cell-depleted T cells, or PBMCs came the material, which was cDNA or gDNA.

The germline CDR1 and CDR2 sequences are LNHDA and SQIVND (reference sequence). V lost 9 bases and J lost 0, with 14 bases in between. There are 15 residues in the CDR3. In the original workflow: Reference gene primer amplification in the assay estimated nucleated cell counts. The assay was immunoSEQ multiplex PCR, and TCRdb's table has in-frame clones only and misses some. Clonal size and the V and J genes are those of that table, whereas D and trimming came from the DNA. Altogether roughly 250,000 clones are present, 80% to 85% being singletons, with the ten largest covering about 3.2%. This chain uses TRBV19 with TRBJ1-4; TRBD1 is a possible D gene (5 bases). The TCR originated in a woman aged 55-70 years with active or convalescent COVID-19. The sample consisted of peripheral blood. The CDR3 loop is CASRASRATNEKLFF. CDR3 coding DNA: TGTGCCAGCAGGGCCTCCCGTGCAACTAATGAAAAACTGTTTTTT.